The 3 T cell receptor beta chains listed next were all sequenced from one sample in a study of CD8+CD57+ T cells in acquired aplastic anemia. Patients included in sequencing had previously demonstrated CD8+CD57+ cell expansion by flow cytometry. TCR beta VDJ combinations and CDR3 sequences were profiled from genomic DNA. A single record per CDR3 protein comes from TCRdb applying MiXCR to the reads. The sample has about 150,000 distinct CDR3 sequences; 40% to 65% are singletons. Sequencing used sorted CD4+, CD8+, or CD8+CD57+ T cells (not recorded which) from PBMCs. Every receptor here comes from a human donor with aplastic anemia.

The chain carries TRBV20-1 and TRBJ2-7, with TRBD1 identical over 7 bases. Germline V gene data show CDR1 as DFQATT and CDR2 as SNEGSKA (reference sequence). The CDR3 is 15 amino acids. The trim removed 6 bases at V and 3 bases at J, leaving 14 bases unmatched. The CDR3 sequence is CSAKPPGQMNYEQYF. As DNA, the CDR3 is TGCAGTGCCAAACCTCCGGGACAGATGAACTACGAGCAGTACTTC.

The chain is built from TRBV30 and TRBJ2-2, with TRBD2 identical over 11 bases. Germline assignment: CDR1 GTSNPN and CDR2 SVGIG (reference sequence). After removal of 0 bases from V and 5 bases from J, the junction contained 14 bases not matched to a gene. The CDR3 consists of 19 residues. CDR3 region: CAWSVSWGLAELVTGELFF. Written as DNA, the CDR3 is TGTGCCTGGAGTGTGAGTTGGGGACTAGCGGAGTTGGTTACCGGGGAGCTGTTTTTT.

This clonotype was seen repeatedly, ten times or more. The chain links TRBV5-6 to TRBJ2-1, with a weak D call TRBD2 (6 bases). Germline V gives CDR1 SGHDT, CDR2 YYEEEE. Deletions cut 0 bases from V and 10 bases from J, with 14 bases between. This CDR3 region has 14 residues. The CDR3 protein is CASSLVQRRAEQFF. The CDR3 nucleotides are TGTGCCAGCAGCTTGGTCCAGCGGAGGGCCGAGCAGTTCTTC.